Below, 6 T cell receptor beta chains from the same sample are listed, as sequenced in a study of CD8 T cells in ankylosing spondylitis. TCRdb called the 5' RACE reads again in MiXCR, with one record for every CDR3 protein. The data show around 320,000 distinct CDR3 sequences, less than 25% seen once. Material: blood, either unsorted or a sorted T cell fraction (not recorded which). The receptors were sampled from a female donor with ankylosing spondylitis or in good health (not recorded which).

The CDR3 sequence is CASSKPGQGTTDTQYF. CDR3 coding DNA: TGTGCCAGCAGCAAACCGGGACAGGGTACGACAGATACGCAGTATTTT. This chain links TRBV21-1 with TRBJ2-3; the table names TRBD1, a call not compared with the DNA. TRBV21-1 is annotated as a pseudogene. This CDR3 comprises 16 residues.

This clonotype was observed at least ten times. J is TRBJ2-7 and V is TRBV6-5, with D tentatively TRBD1 or TRBD2 (5 bases each). The CDR3 runs 16 residues. Trimming took 2 bases from V and 5 from J, leaving 19 bases between them. Germline V CDR1 and CDR2: MNHEY, SVGAGI. The CDR3 protein is CASSYPASNGADEQYF. The CDR3 region has the DNA TGTGCCAGCAGTTACCCCGCTAGCAACGGGGCTGACGAGCAGTACTTC.

This clonotype was seen just once. The chain links TRBV20-1 to TRBJ1-6; 7 bases are shared with TRBD1. CDR1 is DFQATT and CDR2 is SNEGSKA in the germline V gene (reference sequence). The length of the CDR3 is 15 residues. With 2 bases clipped from V and 9 bases from J, the junction kept 10 bases outside the gene matches. The DNA for the CDR3 is TGCAGTGCTAGACACAGGGGACAACCGGGTTCACCCCTCCACTTT. It specifies CSARHRGQPGSPLHF.

The V gene is TRBV5-6, the J gene TRBJ1-2; D possibly corresponds to TRBD1 (6 bases). The V gene's germline CDR1 is SGHDT and CDR2 YYEEEE. The V end was cut by 2 bases, the J end by 3 bases, with 23 bases between. This CDR3 is 18 amino acids long. CDR3 DNA: TGTGCCAGCAGCTTACTTAAGACAGGTGGCCGGAGGGACTATGGCTACACCTTC. Its protein is CASSLLKTGGRRDYGYTF.

The chain employs TRBV6-5 and TRBJ1-5; D perhaps matches TRBD1 (6 bases). There are 13 residues in the CDR3. Trimming took off 5 bases at V and 4 bases at J, with 9 bases between the two ends. Per the germline V gene, CDR1 is MNHEY and CDR2 is SVGAGI. CDR3 amino acids: CASSRDTNQPQHF. DNA for the CDR3: TGTGCCAGCAGTCGGGACACAAATCAGCCCCAGCATTTT.

The CDR3 DNA reads as TGCAGTGCTAGCCAGGCCCTAGGTTCACCCCTCCACTTT. Its protein is CSASQALGSPLHF. The J gene is TRBJ1-6, the V gene TRBV20-1, with D unclear. The CDR3 is 13 residues long. In germline, CDR1 is DFQATT, CDR2 SNEGSKA (reference sequence). With 3 bases removed from V and 9 bases from J, the gap between germline ends came to 12 bases.